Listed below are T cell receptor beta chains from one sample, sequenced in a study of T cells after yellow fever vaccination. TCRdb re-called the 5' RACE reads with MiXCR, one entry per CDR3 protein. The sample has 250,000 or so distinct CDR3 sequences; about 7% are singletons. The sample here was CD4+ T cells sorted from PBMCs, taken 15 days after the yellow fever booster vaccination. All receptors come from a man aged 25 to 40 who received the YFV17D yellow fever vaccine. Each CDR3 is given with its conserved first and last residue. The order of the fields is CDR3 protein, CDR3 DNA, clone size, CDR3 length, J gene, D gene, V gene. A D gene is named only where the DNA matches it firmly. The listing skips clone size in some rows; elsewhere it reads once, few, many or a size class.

CDR3aa: CASSYSGTIGSPLHF
CDR3nt: TGTGCCAGCAGTTACTCCGGGACTATCGGTTCACCCCTCCACTTT
abundance: few
len: 15
j_gene: TRBJ1-6
d_gene: -
v_gene: TRBV6-2/TRBV6-3

CDR3aa: CASSFFPSSYEQYF
CDR3nt: TGTGCCAGCAGCTTTTTCCCGAGCTCCTACGAGCAGTACTTC
abundance: many
len: 14
j_gene: TRBJ2-7
d_gene: -
v_gene: TRBV7-2

CDR3aa: CASSSNEKLFF
CDR3nt: TGTGCCAGCAGTTCGAATGAAAAACTGTTTTTT
abundance: -
len: 11
j_gene: TRBJ1-4
d_gene: -
v_gene: TRBV12-3/TRBV12-4

CDR3aa: CAASRGYEQYF
CDR3nt: TGTGCCGCCTCTCGAGGCTACGAGCAGTACTTC
abundance: few
len: 11
j_gene: TRBJ2-7
d_gene: -
v_gene: TRBV10-3

CDR3aa: CASSQSAGGPVEQFF
CDR3nt: TGTGCCAGCTCCCAATCAGCGGGAGGGCCGGTTGAGCAGTTCTTC
abundance: few
len: 15
j_gene: TRBJ2-1
d_gene: TRBD2
v_gene: TRBV18

CDR3aa: CAWSPTRTGYPPNEQFF
CDR3nt: TGTGCCTGGAGCCCAACACGAACCGGATACCCACCCAATGAGCAGTTCTTC
abundance: few
len: 17
j_gene: TRBJ2-1
d_gene: -
v_gene: TRBV30

CDR3aa: CASSAPPLNTEAFF
CDR3nt: TGCGCCAGCAGCGCCCCACCTCTGAACACTGAAGCTTTCTTT
abundance: few
len: 14
j_gene: TRBJ1-1
d_gene: -
v_gene: TRBV5-1

CDR3aa: CAISGPLGLPSTDGYTF
CDR3nt: TGTGCCATCAGTGGCCCCCTTGGACTACCCTCAACGGATGGCTACACCTTC
abundance: few
len: 17
j_gene: TRBJ1-2
d_gene: -
v_gene: TRBV10-3

CDR3aa: CASSLARDSYGYTF
CDR3nt: TGTGCCAGCAGCTTAGCTCGGGACAGCTATGGCTACACCTTC
abundance: many
len: 14
j_gene: TRBJ1-2
d_gene: TRBD1
v_gene: TRBV7-2

CDR3aa: CASSLGLRASYEQYF
CDR3nt: TGTGCCAGCAGTTTAGGGCTCAGGGCGTCCTACGAGCAGTACTTC
abundance: many
len: 15
j_gene: TRBJ2-7
d_gene: -
v_gene: TRBV12-3/TRBV12-4

CDR3aa: CASSLVGKGTEAFF
CDR3nt: TGTGCCAGCAGCTTAGTAGGGAAGGGCACTGAAGCTTTCTTT
abundance: few
len: 14
j_gene: TRBJ1-1
d_gene: -
v_gene: TRBV7-8

CDR3aa: CASSFREPHNEQFF
CDR3nt: TGTGCCAGCAGCTTTCGGGAGCCCCACAATGAGCAGTTCTTC
abundance: many
len: 14
j_gene: TRBJ2-1
d_gene: -
v_gene: TRBV12-3/TRBV12-4

CDR3aa: CASSVRVDSYNEQFF
CDR3nt: TGTGCCAGCAGCGTACGCGTCGACTCCTACAATGAGCAGTTCTTC
abundance: -
len: 15
j_gene: TRBJ2-1
d_gene: -
v_gene: TRBV9

CDR3aa: CASSRNLAATDTQYF
CDR3nt: TGTGCCAGCAGCCGGAACCTAGCGGCCACAGATACGCAGTATTTT
abundance: -
len: 15
j_gene: TRBJ2-3
d_gene: TRBD2
v_gene: TRBV3-1